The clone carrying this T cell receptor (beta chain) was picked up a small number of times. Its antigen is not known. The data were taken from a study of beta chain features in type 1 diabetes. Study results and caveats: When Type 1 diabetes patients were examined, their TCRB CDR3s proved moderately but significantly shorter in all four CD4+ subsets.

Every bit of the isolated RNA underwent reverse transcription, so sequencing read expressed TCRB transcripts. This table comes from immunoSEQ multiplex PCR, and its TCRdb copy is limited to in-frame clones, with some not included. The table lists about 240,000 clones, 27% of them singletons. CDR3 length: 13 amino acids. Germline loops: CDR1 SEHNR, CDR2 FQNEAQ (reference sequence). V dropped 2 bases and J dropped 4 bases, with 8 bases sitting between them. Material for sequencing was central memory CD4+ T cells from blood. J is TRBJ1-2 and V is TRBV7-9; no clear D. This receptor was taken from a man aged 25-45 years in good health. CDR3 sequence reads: CASSLSNPYGYTF. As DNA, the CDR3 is TGTGCCAGCAGCTTAAGTAACCCCTATGGCTACACCTTC.